This is a list of T cell receptor beta chains from one sample in a study of blood T cell repertoires in COVID-19. The protocol was immunoSEQ multiplex PCR, while the TCRdb copy is restricted to in-frame clones and leaves out a portion. The sample shows about 480,000 clones, around 89% of them seen only once. Sequencing used peripheral blood. The receptor set was obtained from a young woman with acute or convalescent COVID-19. Each CDR3 is given with its conserved first and last residue. D genes are given only for firm matches. Clone size is shown for a subset of rows, as once, few, many or a class of expanded clone.

TGTGCCAGTAGAAATGATTTACTAGGGGGATACAATGAGCAGTTCTTC	CASRNDLLGGYNEQFF	TRBV19	TRBJ2-1	.	16	.
TGTGCCACCAGTGATCCGAACAGGGGTGAGACCCAGTACTTC	CATSDPNRGETQYF	TRBV24-1	TRBJ2-5	TRBD1	14	.
TGTGCCAGTAGTAAAGTGGGTAGCACACCGCAATCAAGCTCCTACAATGAGCAGTTCTTC	CASSKVGSTPQSSSYNEQFF	TRBV19	TRBJ2-1	.	20	.
TGTGCCAGCAGGCCTCAGCGCTCGGGACAGGGCATTAGTGACCAGTACTTC	CASRPQRSGQGISDQYF	TRBV2	TRBJ2-5	TRBD1	17	.
TGTGCCAGCAGCCCAGACGGGGGGTACTACGAGCAGTACTTC	CASSPDGGYYEQYF	TRBV7-3	TRBJ2-7	TRBD2	14	.
TGTGCCAGCAGCCAAGTGGGGGCCTCCTATGGCTACACCTTC	CASSQVGASYGYTF	TRBV3-1/TRBV3-2	TRBJ1-2	.	14	.
TGTGCCAGCAGTTTATCTGCGGGGGGTTGGGCCCAGTACTTC	CASSLSAGGWAQYF	TRBV28	TRBJ2-5	TRBD2	14	.
TGTGCCAGCAACGGCGGGGGGGAACAAGAGACCCAGTACTTC	CASNGGGEQETQYF	TRBV13	TRBJ2-5	TRBD2	14	.
TGTGCCAGCTGCCTCCCCCAGGGCGACATGAACACTGAAGCTTTCTTT	CASCLPQGDMNTEAFF	TRBV27	TRBJ1-1	.	16	.
TGTGCCAGCAGTGGCGGGGGGGCGAGGGAGCAGTACTTC	CASSGGGAREQYF	TRBV2	TRBJ2-7	TRBD2	13	.
TGTGCCAGCAGTCCTACAGGGGGCGCGAGATTTGGCTACACCTTC	CASSPTGGARFGYTF	TRBV2	TRBJ1-2	TRBD1	15	once
TGTGCCAGCAGCTTAGCTTGGGCAACTGAAGCTTTCTTT	CASSLAWATEAFF	TRBV7-9	TRBJ1-1	.	13	.
TGTGCCAGCAGCCAACCGACAGGGTTGAAATTCAATCAGCCCCAGCATTTT	CASSQPTGLKFNQPQHF	TRBV14	TRBJ1-5	TRBD1	17	.
TGTGCCAGCAGTTTATCCCCACAGGGTTCCGACGAGCAGTACTTC	CASSLSPQGSDEQYF	TRBV28	TRBJ2-7	.	15	.
TGCGCCAGCAGTGATTCTTTCTATAGCAATCAGCCCCAGCATTTT	CASSDSFYSNQPQHF	TRBV10-2	TRBJ1-5	.	15	.
TGTGCCAGCAGTTACACAGGGGGCGAGCAGTACTTC	CASSYTGGEQYF	TRBV12-3/TRBV12-4	TRBJ2-7	TRBD1	12	.
TGTGCCAGCAGCCCCGGGGAGGGGGTCGAGCAGTACTTC	CASSPGEGVEQYF	TRBV5-8	TRBJ2-7	.	13	.
TGTGCCAGCTCACCGGGACTAGCGGGATTTACCGGGGAGCTGTTTTTT	CASSPGLAGFTGELFF	TRBV18	TRBJ2-2	TRBD2	16	once
TGTGCCAGCAGCGTAGCAGACAGGGGGCTAGGCACCGGGGAGCTGTTTTTT	CASSVADRGLGTGELFF	TRBV9	TRBJ2-2	TRBD1	17	.
TGTGCCAGTAGTATAGTGGGGACAGGAGTAAACACTGAAGCTTTCTTT	CASSIVGTGVNTEAFF	TRBV19	TRBJ1-1	TRBD1	16	.
TGTGCCAGCAGCCCCCCAGGGGCGGGTACTCAGGACGAGCAGTACTTC	CASSPPGAGTQDEQYF	TRBV13	TRBJ2-7	.	16	.
TGTGCCAGCTCACCGGCGGTAGGAAACACCATATATTTT	CASSPAVGNTIYF	TRBV18	TRBJ1-3	.	13	many
TGCGCCAGCAGGACAAGAGGAGGGTCTGGAAACACCATATATTTT	CASRTRGGSGNTIYF	TRBV4-1	TRBJ1-3	.	15	.
TGTGCCAGCAGTTACTCGAGGGCTACAGATACGCAGTATTTT	CASSYSRATDTQYF	TRBV6-2/TRBV6-3	TRBJ2-3	.	14	.
TGTGCCAGCAGCGCGGCAGAAAGTACAGGGTTGGCACAAGAGACCCAGTACTTC	CASSAAESTGLAQETQYF	TRBV7-6	TRBJ2-5	.	18	once
TGCGCCAGCAGCCAAGTTACTGACACTGAAGCTTTCTTT	CASSQVTDTEAFF	TRBV4-1	TRBJ1-1	.	13	.
TGTGCCAGCAGTGACGTGGGCGATTGGAGGACGGGGACAGATACGCAGTATTTT	CASSDVGDWRTGTDTQYF	TRBV25-1	TRBJ2-3	.	18	.
TGTGCCAGTGGGGGGACAGGGAGGGTAAGAGGTGAGCAGTTCTTC	CASGGTGRVRGEQFF	TRBV19	TRBJ2-1	TRBD1	15	.
TGTGCCACCAGCAGAGACTTAGGAGGGGTTCGAACTGAAGCTTTCTTT	CATSRDLGGVRTEAFF	TRBV15	TRBJ1-1	.	16	few
TGTGCCAGCGGACAGGGAACGATCTACGAGCAGTACTTC	CASGQGTIYEQYF	TRBV14	TRBJ2-7	TRBD1	13	.
TGTGCCAGCAGCTTGAGTCCGGGCACAGATACGCAGTATTTT	CASSLSPGTDTQYF	TRBV7-3	TRBJ2-3	.	14	.
TGTGCCAGCAGCGCCCCTCGGGGGGATTACACAGATACGCAGTATTTT	CASSAPRGDYTDTQYF	TRBV6-4	TRBJ2-3	TRBD2	16	.
TGTGCCAGCAGCCAAGAAGGGGGACTATACTACAATGAGCAGTTCTTC	CASSQEGGLYYNEQFF	TRBV3-1/TRBV3-2	TRBJ2-1	.	16	.
TGTGCCAGCAGTTACGGCGGGACAGGCACAGATACGCAGTATTTT	CASSYGGTGTDTQYF	TRBV6-6	TRBJ2-3	.	15	few
TGTGCCAGCAAACTGTTCGGGGGGAACACTGAAGCTTTCTTT	CASKLFGGNTEAFF	TRBV5-6	TRBJ1-1	.	14	.
TGCGCCAGCAGCCCCGGAGGGAGGGCAGAGACCCAGTACTTC	CASSPGGRAETQYF	TRBV5-1	TRBJ2-5	TRBD2	14	.
TGTGCCTGCATTTCGAACAGGGTGGTCTCTGGCTACACCTTC	CACISNRVVSGYTF	TRBV30	TRBJ1-2	.	14	.
TGTGCCAGCAGCGTAGGGGCGGGGCACACAGATACGCAGTATTTT	CASSVGAGHTDTQYF	TRBV9	TRBJ2-3	.	15	once
TGTGCCAGCAGCCAACTCGACAGTCCCCAAGAGACCCAGTACTTC	CASSQLDSPQETQYF	TRBV5-5	TRBJ2-5	.	15	.
TGCGCCAGCAGTGAGCAGTCGTCTAGCACAGATACGCAGTATTTT	CASSEQSSSTDTQYF	TRBV10-1	TRBJ2-3	.	15	.
TGTGCCAGCAGCTCCAGACAGGGCCTCTATGGCTACACCTTC	CASSSRQGLYGYTF	TRBV5-4	TRBJ1-2	TRBD1	14	few
TGTGCCACCGGTGGCGATGCGAACACCGGGGAGCTGTTTTTT	CATGGDANTGELFF	TRBV24-1	TRBJ2-2	.	14	.
TGTGCCAGCAGCCTCTATCTTCCCCCTAACACCGGGGAGCTGTTTTTT	CASSLYLPPNTGELFF	TRBV11-2	TRBJ2-2	.	16	.
TGTGCCAGCAGTTTATGGGGAGCGGGGGCGGCTGAAAAACTGTTTTTT	CASSLWGAGAAEKLFF	TRBV27	TRBJ1-4	.	16	.
TGTGCCAGCAGCTTACGTGGCACATCCACAGATACGCAGTATTTT	CASSLRGTSTDTQYF	TRBV7-3	TRBJ2-3	.	15	once
TGTGCCAGCAGCTTAGGACGCGGGACGAACACTGAAGCTTTCTTT	CASSLGRGTNTEAFF	TRBV11-2	TRBJ1-1	.	15	.
TGTGCCAGCAACCATAGATCCCGACAAGAGACCCAGTACTTC	CASNHRSRQETQYF	TRBV7-2	TRBJ2-5	.	14	.
TGTGCCAGCAGTCTGAACCAGCGAATGAACACTGAAGCTTTCTTT	CASSLNQRMNTEAFF	TRBV27	TRBJ1-1	.	15	.
TGCGCCAGCAGCCATCCGCGGACAGGGTGGGCATCTGGGGCCAACGTCCTGACTTTC	CASSHPRTGWASGANVLTF	TRBV4-1	TRBJ2-6	TRBD1	19	.
TGCAGCGTTGGGGACAAGTATAATTCACCCCTCCACTTT	CSVGDKYNSPLHF	TRBV29-1	TRBJ1-6	.	13	.
TGTGCCAGCAGCGTATCGGGACTAGCGGTTCCCGAAGAGACCCAGTACTTC	CASSVSGLAVPEETQYF	TRBV5-4	TRBJ2-5	TRBD2	17	.
TGTGCCAGCACCCTTCCGCGATGCAGGACAGGGGAATTAAACGAGCAGTACTTC	CASTLPRCRTGELNEQYF	TRBV21-1	TRBJ2-7	.	18	.
TGCGCCAGCAGCAGCGGGGGACAAGAGACCCAGTACTTC	CASSSGGQETQYF	TRBV5-1	TRBJ2-5	TRBD2	13	once
TGTGCCAGCAGTACCGAAGGGGGAGTCTATGGCTACACCTTC	CASSTEGGVYGYTF	TRBV11-1	TRBJ1-2	.	14	.
TGTGCCAGCAGCTCCTGGACAGGGCAAGAGACCCAGTACTTC	CASSSWTGQETQYF	TRBV7-9	TRBJ2-5	TRBD1	14	.
TGTGCCAGCAGCTTTAACAGAGCTGAAAAACTGTTTTTT	CASSFNRAEKLFF	TRBV5-4	TRBJ1-4	.	13	many
TGTGCCAGCATCATAGCGGGGGAGCTCACAGATACGCAGTATTTT	CASIIAGELTDTQYF	TRBV28	TRBJ2-3	TRBD2	15	.
TGTGCCAGCAGCAGTAAGGGGGCGCGAGGCAATGAGCAGTTCTTC	CASSSKGARGNEQFF	TRBV9	TRBJ2-1	TRBD1	15	.
TGTGCCAGCAGTTCCCTAGCGGGCCAAGAGACCCAGTACTTC	CASSSLAGQETQYF	TRBV28	TRBJ2-5	TRBD2	14	.
TGTGCCAGCAGCAAAGAAGAGACTAGCGGGGGAAATGAGCAGTTCTTC	CASSKEETSGGNEQFF	TRBV21-1	TRBJ2-1	.	16	.